These 28 T cell receptor beta chains share one sample of origin, sequenced in a study of post-analysis software for immune sequencing data. Included in the TCR beta cDNA libraries were unique molecular identifiers. MiXCR was run by TCRdb on the PCR reads, yielding one entry per CDR3 protein. The repertoire includes almost 700,000 distinct CDR3 sequences, 59% of them detected once, and approximately 10% sits in the top ten. General study findings and limits: Patients had higher frequencies than controls of five TRBV segments, including TRBV5-6, TRBV5-1 and TRBV20-1.

For these TCRs, the target antigens are not known. What was sequenced was blood. These receptors came from a girl aged 2-10 years with multiple sclerosis.

The chain carries TRBV29-1 and TRBJ2-3; tentatively, D is TRBD1 or TRBD2 (6 bases each). Germline-derived CDR1 and CDR2 are SQVTM and ANQGSEA. The CDR3 is made up of 13 amino acids. Trimming took off 7 bases at V and 6 bases at J, with 17 bases between the two ends. The CDR3 loop reads CSGASGAGDTQYF. For the CDR3, the DNA is TGCAGCGGCGCGTCGGGGGCCGGGGATACGCAGTATTTT.

The chain has TRBV4-2 and TRBJ2-1; 11 nucleotides line up with TRBD2. CDR1 is LGHNA and CDR2 is YNFKEQ in the germline V gene. Trimming removed 4 bases from V and 0 bases from J; junction bases left unmatched: 5. The CDR3 loop spans 17 amino acids. The CDR3 sequence: CASSRASGGISYNEQFF. CDR3 sequence (DNA): TGTGCCAGCAGCCGAGCTAGCGGGGGGATCTCCTACAATGAGCAGTTCTTC.

The V and J genes are TRBV12-3 or TRBV12-4 and TRBJ1-2; D gene ambiguous. The V gene lost 4 bases and the J gene lost 3 bases, with 15 bases spanning the gap. This CDR3 region has 15 residues. This chain's CDR3 is CASSSSGTVYYGYTF. As DNA, the CDR3 is TGTGCCAGCAGTTCGTCCGGAACAGTTTACTATGGCTACACCTTC.

V and J are TRBV5-1 and TRBJ2-1; TRBD2 agrees at 8 bases. CDR3 length equals 14 residues. Trimming at V came to 4 bases and at J to 3 bases, leaving 3 bases not matched to a gene. Germline V gene lookup returns CDR1 SGHRS and CDR2 YFSETQ. Here the CDR3 reads CASSQGLVYNEQFF. CDR3 bases: TGCGCCAGCAGCCAGGGACTAGTCTACAATGAGCAGTTCTTC.

This sequence joins TRBV12-5 and TRBJ1-1; D gene ambiguous. Trimming pared 3 bases from V and 1 base from J, leaving 3 bases between. The V gene's germline CDR1 is LGHNT and CDR2 FRNRAP. CDR3 length: 12 residues. The CDR3 protein is CASGFWNTEAFF. The CDR3 DNA follows: TGTGCTAGTGGTTTCTGGAACACTGAAGCTTTCTTT.

The chain's CDR3 is CASSPQKLATNEKLFF. CDR3 sequence (DNA): TGCGCCAGCAGCCCGCAAAAGCTTGCAACTAATGAAAAACTGTTTTTT. This chain links TRBV5-1 with TRBJ1-4, with unresolved D. From germline, CDR1 is SGHRS and CDR2 YFSETQ. Trimming took 4 bases from V and 0 from J, leaving 13 bases between them. This CDR3 region has 16 residues. Filled out from reference TRBV5-1 and TRBJ1-4, the complete variable domain reads KAGVTQTPRYLIKTRGQQVTLSCSPISGHRSVSWYQQTPGQGLQFLFEYFSETQRNKGNFPGRFSGRQFSNSRSEMNVSTLELGDSALYLCASSPQKLATNEKLFFGSGTQLSVL.

This sequence joins TRBV5-1 and TRBJ2-7, with TRBD2 matching 10 bases. The CDR3 sequence is 17 residues long. V lost 7 bases, J lost 2 bases, and 15 bases stayed unmatched. CDR1 SGHRS and CDR2 YFSETQ come from the germline V gene. The chain's CDR3 is CASALGTSVNNPYEQYF. CDR3 nucleotide sequence: TGCGCCAGCGCCCTGGGGACTAGCGTCAATAATCCCTACGAGCAGTACTTC.

This clonotype came up a few times. In DNA, the CDR3 is TGCGCCAGCAGCCAGGCGTCAGGGGGCGCATTCGGGGAGGAGGGTACGCAGTATTTT. It specifies CASSQASGGAFGEEGTQYF. The chain uses TRBV4-1 and TRBJ2-3; TRBD1 matches at 8 bases. CDR1 and CDR2 from the germline V gene are MGHRA and YSYEKL. V lost 3 bases to trimming and J lost 8 bases; unmatched junction nucleotides: 22. CDR3 length equals 19 residues.

This clonotype was seen only once. This CDR3 is CSARDAASGDGEQYF. The CDR3 DNA is TGCAGTGCTAGAGATGCGGCTAGCGGGGATGGGGAGCAGTACTTC. This chain joins TRBV20-1 and TRBJ2-7; 9 positions match TRBD2. The CDR3 length is 15 residues. V dropped 0 bases and J dropped 7; count of bases not matched to a gene: 10. Germline loops: CDR1 DFQATT, CDR2 SNEGSKA (reference sequence).

This chain links TRBV6-5 with TRBJ1-4; the match to TRBD1 covers 12 bases. Looked up from germline, CDR1 is MNHEY and CDR2 is SVGAGI. The CDR3 has 13 amino acids. Trimming cost V 5 bases and J 10 bases; bases outside gene matches: 2. The CDR3 region is CASSGTGGAKLFF. CDR3 DNA: TGTGCCAGCAGTGGGACAGGGGGCGCAAAACTGTTTTTT.

This clonotype was recorded a few times. This chain connects TRBV21-1 to TRBJ2-3; the table assigns TRBD2, which was not confirmed against the DNA. TRBV21-1 is annotated as a pseudogene. CDR3 length equals 15 residues. Written as DNA, the CDR3 is TGTGCCAGCGCGCAACGGGAGGGCTTTACAGATACGCAGTATTTT. Translation gives CASAQREGFTDTQYF.

This chain uses TRBV5-1 with TRBJ2-1; D gene uncertain. The CDR3 is 14 residues long. The V gene lost 0 bases and the J gene lost 6 bases, with 10 bases spanning the gap. Germline CDR1 SGHRS, CDR2 YFSETQ. As DNA, the CDR3 is TGCGCCAGCAGCTTGGGGGGAACTTTCAATGAGCAGTTCTTC. Translated, it gives CASSLGGTFNEQFF.

V and J are TRBV29-1 and TRBJ1-1; 8 nucleotides agree with TRBD1. J lost 7 bases, V lost 6 bases, and 7 bases had no gene match. There are 12 residues in the CDR3. Per the germline V gene, CDR1 is SQVTM and CDR2 is ANQGSEA. CDR3 region: CSVARQGNEAFF. CDR3 in DNA: TGCAGCGTAGCGAGACAGGGGAATGAAGCTTTCTTT.

The chain recombines TRBV6-7 with TRBJ2-7, with 11 bases lining up with TRBD1. TRBV6-7 is flagged as an ORF with uncertain function. V dropped 3 bases and J dropped 2; count of bases not matched to a gene: 12. The CDR3 is 18 amino acids. CDR3 in amino acids: CASSYSPTGTGGPYEQYF. CDR3 in DNA: TGTGCCAGCAGTTATTCCCCTACCGGGACAGGGGGACCCTACGAGCAGTACTTC.

This sequence joins TRBV20-1 and TRBJ2-3; D perhaps matches TRBD2 (5 bases). Germline V gives CDR1 DFQATT, CDR2 SNEGSKA (reference sequence). The V end lost 5 bases, the J end lost 2 bases, and 14 bases lay between the germline ends. This CDR3 is built from 14 residues. The CDR3 coding sequence is TGCAGTGCTGAGCGGCGGATTGACACAGATACGCAGTATTTT. This codes for CSAERRIDTDTQYF.

The genes are TRBV2 and TRBJ2-3, with 15 bases lining up with TRBD2. V gave up 6 bases and J gave up 4 bases; unmatched junction bases: 2. The CDR3 sequence is 15 residues long. In germline, CDR1 is SNHLY, CDR2 FYNNEI. CDR3 in amino acids: CASRWTSGRADTQYF. The CDR3 DNA reads as TGTGCCAGCAGGTGGACTAGCGGGAGGGCAGATACGCAGTATTTT.

The chain uses TRBV2 and TRBJ2-5; D might be TRBD1 or TRBD2, each matching 5 bases. The CDR3 contains 13 residues. Germline loops: CDR1 SNHLY, CDR2 FYNNEI. V was cut by 6 bases and J by 2 bases, with 10 bases left in between. The CDR3 spells CASRRDAQETQYF. DNA for the CDR3: TGTGCCAGCAGACGGGACGCACAAGAGACCCAGTACTTC. The full variable domain, completed using reference TRBV2 and TRBJ2-5, is EPEVTQTPSHQVTQMGQEVILRCVPISNHLYFYWYRQILGQKVEFLVSFYNNEISEKSEIFDDQFSVERPDGSNFTLKIRSTKLEDSAMYFCASRRDAQETQYFGPGTRLLVL.

This clonotype was seen a handful of times. The chain recombines TRBV2 with TRBJ2-7, with 9 bases aligning to TRBD2. The DNA end is more similar to TRBJ2-4, so the J call may be wrong. CDR1 is SNHLY and CDR2 is FYNNEI in the germline V gene. This CDR3 has 18 amino acids. The CDR3 nucleotides read TGTGCCAGCAGTGAATCCTTCTTAGCGGGAGAGGAAAAAAACATTCAGTACTTC. This gives the protein CASSESFLAGEEKNIQYF.

The chain uses TRBV29-1 and TRBJ2-1; either TRBD1 or TRBD2 may fit D (6 bases each). The germline V gene encodes CDR1 SQVTM and CDR2 ANQGSEA. This CDR3 is 12 amino acids long. The CDR3 DNA sequence: TGCAGGGGGCAAAAGGGGGGCAATGAGCAGTTCTTC. Encoded protein: CRGQKGGNEQFF.

This clonotype appeared a single time. The chain combines TRBV6-2 or TRBV6-3 with TRBJ1-1, with D unresolved. The CDR3 contains 13 residues. Germline V gives CDR1 MNHEY, CDR2 SVGEGT. Trimming removed 5 bases at V and 1 base at J, with 8 bases between. As DNA, the CDR3 is TGTGCCAGCAGTCCGATTGGGAACACTGAAGCTTTCTTT. Amino acid sequence: CASSPIGNTEAFF.

The chain recombines TRBV29-1 with TRBJ2-7; D is uncertain. Germline V gene sequence: CDR1 SQVTM, CDR2 ANQGSEA. The CDR3 consists of 15 residues. The V end lost 4 bases, the J end lost 5 bases, and 21 bases lay between the germline ends. CDR3 bases: TGCAGCGTTGTAGGAGACGGAGAAGTCTGGCACGAGCAGTACTTC. This sequence encodes CSVVGDGEVWHEQYF.

The gene calls are TRBV7-9 and TRBJ1-2; the match to TRBD1 covers 7 bases. CDR1 and CDR2 (germline): SEHNR, FQNEAQ (reference sequence). CDR3 size: 16 residues. With V trimmed by 0 bases and J by 6 bases, 10 bases remained unmatched. The CDR3 DNA reads TGTGCCAGCAGCTTAGCTTGGGAGGGGGCGCAGGATGGCTACACCTTC. Protein product: CASSLAWEGAQDGYTF.

This clonotype was counted only a few times. The chain combines TRBV5-5 with TRBJ2-5; tentative D call: TRBD2 (6 bases). The J call is doubtful: the DNA matches TRBJ2-7 better. The V gene's germline CDR1 is SGHKS and CDR2 YYEKEE (reference sequence). The CDR3 contains 13 residues. CDR3 amino acids: CASSLRLAYEQYF. DNA of the CDR3: TGTGCCAGCAGCCTGCGACTAGCCTACGAGCAGTACTTC.

In its sample, this clonotype was seen a few times. This rearrangement joins TRBV6-1 to TRBJ2-1; the D call may be TRBD1 or TRBD2 (6 bases each). CDR1 and CDR2 from the germline V gene are MNHNS and SASEGT. The CDR3 is made up of 17 amino acids. The V end was cut by 5 bases, the J end by 8 bases, with 25 bases between. The CDR3 loop is CASSPTGGGGSFDEQFF. For the CDR3, the DNA is TGTGCCAGCAGTCCGACTGGGGGCGGAGGGTCTTTCGATGAGCAGTTCTTC.

The chain employs TRBV20-1 and TRBJ2-1, with D perhaps TRBD2 (5 bases). The germline V and J ends were trimmed by 1 base and 3 bases, with 13 bases remaining between them. The V gene's germline CDR1 is DFQATT and CDR2 SNEGSKA (reference sequence). The CDR3 is 15 residues long. The CDR3 sequence is CSARGSAAHYNEQFF. For the CDR3, the DNA is TGCAGTGCTAGAGGCTCAGCGGCTCACTACAATGAGCAGTTCTTC.

The J gene is TRBJ1-2, the V gene TRBV4-3; D is possibly TRBD1 (5 bases). The CDR3 is made up of 15 amino acids. Germline V gene lookup returns CDR1 LGHNA and CDR2 YSLEER. The V end was cut by 0 bases, the J end by 8 bases, with 16 bases between. DNA for the CDR3: TGCGCCAGCAGCCAAGAAGGGGCGGCCCAAGGAGGCTACACCTTC. Its translation is CASSQEGAAQGGYTF.

The V gene is TRBV10-3, the J gene TRBJ2-1, with 12 bases identical to TRBD2. The junction had 11 bases not matched to a gene; V was cut back by 2 bases and J by 6 bases. Germline V gene data show CDR1 as ENHRY and CDR2 as SYGVKD. This CDR3 has 18 amino acids. The CDR3 is CAISEASGRAGGTNEQFF. The DNA of the CDR3 is TGTGCCATCAGTGAGGCTAGCGGGAGGGCCGGTGGTACCAATGAGCAGTTCTTC.

This chain connects TRBV9 to TRBJ2-1; D gene ambiguous. Germline CDR1 is SGDLS and CDR2 is YYNGEE. The CDR3 is made up of 15 amino acids. V lost 0 bases and J 2 bases, leaving 9 bases between the germline ends. The CDR3 loop reads CASSVVAGPYNEQFF. CDR3 DNA sequence: TGTGCCAGCAGCGTAGTGGCAGGACCCTACAATGAGCAGTTCTTC.